Below, 3 T cell receptor beta chains from the same sample are listed, as sequenced in a study of blood T cell repertoires in COVID-19. Generated by immunoSEQ multiplex PCR, the TCRdb table keeps only in-frame clones and is missing some. In the table there are 25,000 to 35,000 clones, 89% of which are singletons. Input material: peripheral blood. All receptors derive from a human donor with acute or convalescent COVID-19. The donor label of this sample is uncertain.

The chain is built from TRBV12-3 or TRBV12-4 and TRBJ2-1; tentative D call: TRBD1 (5 bases). This CDR3 region has 13 residues. Trimming stripped 3 bases from V and 15 bases from J, with 18 bases between. The CDR3 bases are TGTGCCAGCAGTTTTTCCCCCAGGGCTAGGACGTTCTTC. This encodes CASSFSPRARTFF.

The chain employs TRBV5-1 and TRBJ2-7, with 9 nucleotides matching TRBD2. Germline CDR1 is SGHRS and CDR2 is YFSETQ. The CDR3 runs 14 residues. With V trimmed by 0 bases and J by 4 bases, 2 bases remained unmatched. CDR3 sequence: CASSLGLADYEQYF. The DNA for the CDR3 is TGCGCCAGCAGCTTGGGACTAGCGGATTACGAGCAGTACTTC.

This chain uses TRBV4-1 with TRBJ1-1; 7 nucleotides align to TRBD1. CDR3 length equals 17 residues. CDR1 and CDR2 from the germline V gene are MGHRA and YSYEKL. V lost 6 bases, J lost 1 base, and 14 bases stayed unmatched. The CDR3 protein is CASRNPQGPSRNTEAFF. CDR3 sequence (DNA): TGCGCCAGCAGGAACCCACAGGGGCCTAGCAGGAACACTGAAGCTTTCTTT.